These 26 T cell receptor beta chains originate from one sample sequenced in a study of cytomegalovirus exposure and HLA in healthy donors. Both 60 Vbeta primers and 13 Jbeta primers went into the PCR. Sequenced by immunoSEQ multiplex PCR; TCRdb stores in-frame clones only, minus some. The sample includes over 80,000 clones, approximately 72% of them seen just once. Sequencing was done on a sample of PBMCs. The source is a woman in her seventies in good health and CMV-seropositive.

The genes are TRBV12-5 and TRBJ2-1; tentative D call: TRBD1 (6 bases). Per the germline V gene, CDR1 is LGHNT and CDR2 is FRNRAP. V lost 0 bases, J lost 7 bases, and 16 bases lay in between. The CDR3 totals 16 residues. In DNA form, the CDR3 reads TGTGCTAGTGGTTTGGTACGGGCAGGGGCCAGGAATGAGCAGTTCTTC. Amino acid sequence: CASGLVRAGARNEQFF. Looking up the rest from reference TRBV12-5 and TRBJ2-1 gives the full variable domain: DARVTQTPRHKVTEMGQEVTMRCQPILGHNTVFWYRQTMMQGLELLAYFRNRAPLDDSGMPKDRFSAEMPDATLATLKIQPSEPRDSAVYFCASGLVRAGARNEQFFGPGTRLTVL.

The DNA for the CDR3 is TGCGCCAGCAGCCAAGCGGGACAGGGAGTTGGGGAGCAGTACTTC. Translating gives CASSQAGQGVGEQYF. J is TRBJ2-5 and V is TRBV4-1, with 9 positions matching TRBD1. Trimming cost V 1 base and J 11 bases; bases outside gene matches: 11. CDR3 length: 15 amino acids. The germline CDR1 and CDR2 sequences are MGHRA and YSYEKL.

This sequence joins TRBV27 and TRBJ1-1, with D tentatively TRBD1 (5 bases). V shed 7 bases and J shed 5 bases, with 17 bases lying between them. This CDR3 spans 14 amino acids. Germline V gene data show CDR1 as MNHEY and CDR2 as SMNVEV (reference sequence). The CDR3 bases are TGTGCCAGCACTTCAAAAGGGGTGCGGACTGAAGCTTTCTTT. As protein: CASTSKGVRTEAFF.

The V and J genes are TRBV28 and TRBJ2-4; D is perhaps TRBD2 (6 bases). Germline lookup yields CDR1 MDHEN and CDR2 SYDVKM. The CDR3 consists of 14 residues. Trimming pared 3 bases from V and 4 bases from J, leaving 10 bases between. The CDR3: CASSLGGEKNIQYF. CDR3 nucleotides: TGTGCCAGCAGTTTGGGAGGAGAGAAAAACATTCAGTACTTC. Full variable domain (remainder filled in from reference TRBV28 and TRBJ2-4): DVKVTQSSRYLVKRTGEKVFLECVQDMDHENMFWYRQDPGLGLRLIYFSYDVKMKEKGDIPEGYSVSREKKERFSLILESASTNQTSMYLCASSLGGEKNIQYFGAGTRLSVL.

This clone was observed a handful of times. The V call is TRBV7-8, the J call TRBJ1-5; D gene uncertain. The V and J ends lost 1 base and 6 bases respectively, with 10 bases between them. The CDR3 has 14 residues. In germline, CDR1 is SGHVS, CDR2 FQNEAQ. The CDR3 protein is CASSLGVGSQPQHF. In nucleotides, the CDR3 is TGTGCCAGCAGCTTAGGTGTGGGGAGTCAGCCCCAGCATTTT.

V and J are TRBV11-2 and TRBJ1-6, with TRBD1 matching over 7 bases. Per germline, CDR1 SGHAT and CDR2 FQNNGV. The CDR3 totals 15 residues. V dropped 1 base and J dropped 7; count of bases not matched to a gene: 4. CDR3 protein: CASSLGQGPNSPLHF. The CDR3 nucleotides are TGTGCCAGCAGCTTAGGACAGGGACCAAATTCACCCCTCCACTTT.

The gene calls are TRBV6-5 and TRBJ1-1; a possible D gene is TRBD1 (6 bases). Trimming stripped 8 bases from V and 5 bases from J, with 21 bases between. Germline loops: CDR1 MNHEY, CDR2 SVGAGI. CDR3 size: 15 residues. The CDR3 DNA reads as TGTGCCAGCGGAGAAAGACAGGTCGAAAGGACTGAAGCTTTCTTT. Residues: CASGERQVERTEAFF.

The chain links TRBV2 to TRBJ1-5, with D possibly being TRBD1 (6 bases). The V end lost 6 bases, the J end lost 0 bases, and 12 bases lay between the germline ends. The CDR3 is made up of 15 amino acids. Germline CDR1 SNHLY, CDR2 FYNNEI. DNA of the CDR3: TGTGCCAGCAGAGGACAGACGTATAGCAATCAGCCCCAGCATTTT. It translates to CASRGQTYSNQPQHF.

This clone was seen a handful of times. V gene TRBV18 combines with J gene TRBJ1-1; the match to TRBD1 covers 10 bases. The CDR3 covers 15 residues. The germline V gene encodes CDR1 KGHSH and CDR2 LQKENI. V was pared by 6 bases and J by 0 bases, with 4 bases of the junction left unmatched. CDR3 region: CASSLGQGLNTEAFF. The CDR3 DNA sequence: TGTGCCAGCTCCCTGGGACAGGGGCTGAACACTGAAGCTTTCTTT.

The V and J genes are TRBV7-2 and TRBJ2-2; 9 bases are shared with TRBD1. Per germline, CDR1 SGHTA and CDR2 FQGNSA. The CDR3 totals 15 residues. V gave up 1 base and J gave up 7 bases; unmatched junction bases: 4. The CDR3 loop is CASSLEGQGIGELFF. The CDR3 DNA sequence: TGTGCCAGCAGCTTAGAGGGACAGGGTATCGGGGAGCTGTTTTTT.

The gene calls are TRBV28 and TRBJ1-1; D is unresolved. CDR3 size: 15 residues. V lost 8 bases and J lost 1, with 17 bases in between. Germline CDR1 reads MDHEN; CDR2 reads SYDVKM. This CDR3 reads CASLPLLRRNTEAFF. In DNA, the CDR3 is TGTGCCAGCCTTCCCCTATTGCGGAGGAACACTGAAGCTTTCTTT.

This rearrangement joins TRBV6-5 to TRBJ2-5, with a tentative D call TRBD1 (6 bases). The V gene's germline CDR1 is MNHEY and CDR2 SVGAGI. The CDR3 loop spans 13 amino acids. Trimming stripped 6 bases from V and 2 bases from J, with 10 bases between. The CDR3 DNA is TGTGCCAGCAGCACGGACAGACAAGAGACCCAGTACTTC. Translated, it gives CASSTDRQETQYF.

This chain uses TRBV5-1 with TRBJ2-5, with a possible D match to TRBD2 (6 bases). The CDR3 is 14 residues long. From germline, CDR1 is SGHRS and CDR2 YFSETQ. The germline V and J ends were trimmed by 2 bases and 2 bases, with 10 bases remaining between them. The DNA for the CDR3 is TGCGCCAGCAGCTTCCTAGGAGGGCAAGAGACCCAGTACTTC. It codes for CASSFLGGQETQYF. Filled out from reference TRBV5-1 and TRBJ2-5, the complete variable domain reads KAGVTQTPRYLIKTRGQQVTLSCSPISGHRSVSWYQQTPGQGLQFLFEYFSETQRNKGNFPGRFSGRQFSNSRSEMNVSTLELGDSALYLCASSFLGGQETQYFGPGTRLLVL.

J is TRBJ2-1 and V is TRBV7-9; the match to TRBD1 covers 11 bases. The V and J ends lost 7 bases and 6 bases, in that order; junction bases with no gene match: 8. The CDR3 spans 15 residues. CDR1 is SEHNR, CDR2 FQNEAQ, per germline (reference sequence). In nucleotides, the CDR3 is TGTGCCAGCAACGGACAGGGGGCTATAGGCAATGAGCAGTTCTTC. This encodes CASNGQGAIGNEQFF.

This clone appeared once. The gene calls are TRBV7-2 and TRBJ2-7; 10 bases are shared with TRBD2. V shed 6 bases, J shed 1 base, and the junction held 12 bases outside the gene matches. Germline V lookup: CDR1 SGHTA, CDR2 FQGNSA. This CDR3 region has 17 residues. The CDR3 DNA reads as TGTGCCAGCAGGCTCGGCCCTGGGACTAGCGTATCCTACGAGCAGTACTTC. Its protein product is CASRLGPGTSVSYEQYF.

V and J are TRBV29-1 and TRBJ1-1; D is uncertain. V shed 5 bases and J shed 2 bases, with 6 bases lying between them. CDR1 is SQVTM and CDR2 is ANQGSEA in the germline V gene. The CDR3 loop spans 11 amino acids. CDR3 in DNA: TGCAGCGTTCCAGGCAACACTGAAGCTTTCTTT. Protein: CSVPGNTEAFF.

This chain links TRBV28 with TRBJ2-7; 8 nucleotides line up with TRBD1. J was trimmed by 3 bases and V by 5 bases; bases with no gene match: 6. This CDR3 region has 14 residues. Germline-derived CDR1 and CDR2 are MDHEN and SYDVKM. The CDR3 spells CASSRQGTLYEQYF. The CDR3 DNA reads TGTGCCAGCAGTAGACAGGGGACCCTCTACGAGCAGTACTTC.

This clone turned up a few times. The J gene is TRBJ1-2, the V gene TRBV5-6; maybe TRBD1 (5 bases). The germline V gene encodes CDR1 SGHDT and CDR2 YYEEEE. The V and J ends lost 4 bases and 5 bases respectively, with 9 bases between them. This CDR3 region has 12 residues. The CDR3 region is CASSLRGYGYTF. In DNA form, the CDR3 reads TGTGCCAGCAGCCTTCGGGGGTATGGCTACACCTTC.

This clone has just a few counts. The gene calls are TRBV6-5 and TRBJ2-7, with D unresolved. The germline V gene has CDR1 MNHEY and CDR2 SVGAGI. V dropped 2 bases and J dropped 0 bases, with 8 bases sitting between them. The CDR3 has 14 residues. The CDR3 sequence: CASSYSEFSYEQYF. CDR3 nucleotides: TGTGCCAGCAGTTACAGTGAGTTCTCCTACGAGCAGTACTTC.

As DNA, the CDR3 is TGTGCCAGCAGCTCCAACGGGGTAGACTATGGCTACACCTTC. As protein: CASSSNGVDYGYTF. The chain combines TRBV11-1 with TRBJ1-2; D unresolved. CDR1 SGHAT and CDR2 FQDESV come from the germline V gene (reference sequence). Trimming cost V 4 bases and J 3 bases, with 12 bases left between them. The CDR3 is made up of 14 amino acids. The full variable domain, in which reference TRBV11-1 and TRBJ1-2 provide the parts outside the CDR3, is EAEVAQSPRYKITEKSQAVAFWCDPISGHATLYWYRQILGQGPELLVQFQDESVVDDSQLPKDRFSAERLKGVDSTLKIQPAELGDSAMYLCASSSNGVDYGYTFGSGTRLTVV.

The chain combines TRBV6-1 with TRBJ2-7, with TRBD2 as a possible D gene (6 bases). Germline values: CDR1 MNHNS, CDR2 SASEGT. CDR3 length: 14 amino acids. The V end was cut by 0 bases, the J end by 3 bases, with 9 bases between. The CDR3 coding sequence is TGTGCCAGCAGTGAAGCAGGAGGGCGCTACGAGCAGTACTTC. It encodes CASSEAGGRYEQYF.

In this sample, this clone turned up a few times. The CDR3 protein is CASSLGSSGKNEQFF. The DNA of the CDR3 is TGTGCCAGCAGTTTAGGTTCTAGCGGGAAGAATGAGCAGTTCTTC. The genes are TRBV28 and TRBJ2-1, with 9 bases that match TRBD2. The CDR3 has 15 amino acids. CDR1 is MDHEN, CDR2 SYDVKM, per germline. With V trimmed by 2 bases and J by 7 bases, 6 bases remained unmatched.

The chain couples TRBV5-1 to TRBJ2-3; D is unresolved. Germline V CDR1 and CDR2: SGHRS, YFSETQ. This CDR3 is 14 amino acids long. Trimming removed 6 bases at V and 1 base at J, with 12 bases between. The CDR3 DNA sequence: TGCGCCAGCAATAACGGTCTCCGCACAGATACGCAGTATTTT. Amino acid sequence: CASNNGLRTDTQYF.

The rearrangement joins TRBV4-1 to TRBJ2-3, with D possibly being TRBD1 (5 bases). Germline V CDR1 and CDR2: MGHRA, YSYEKL. V lost 6 bases to trimming and J lost 4 bases, with 32 bases between them. This CDR3 contains 20 residues. The CDR3 loop reads CASRPDELAPGNPHADTQYF. The CDR3 DNA follows: TGCGCCAGCAGACCCGACGAGCTCGCGCCAGGGAACCCACACGCAGATACGCAGTATTTT.

The V gene is TRBV28, the J gene TRBJ1-2; possible D gene TRBD1, 6 bases. The germline V and J ends were trimmed by 5 bases and 3 bases, with 10 bases remaining between them. This CDR3 has 13 residues. Germline values: CDR1 MDHEN, CDR2 SYDVKM. CDR3 sequence (DNA): TGTGCCAGCAGTACAGGGCCTGACTATGGCTACACCTTC. Its protein is CASSTGPDYGYTF.

The chain links TRBV7-2 to TRBJ1-1; TRBD1 agrees at 7 bases. The CDR3 spans 12 residues. The germline V gene encodes CDR1 SGHTA and CDR2 FQGNSA. J lost 11 bases, V lost 5 bases, and 8 bases had no gene match. As DNA, the CDR3 is TGTGCCAGCAGCCGAGACACAGGGGATGCTTTCTTT. Translating it yields CASSRDTGDAFF.